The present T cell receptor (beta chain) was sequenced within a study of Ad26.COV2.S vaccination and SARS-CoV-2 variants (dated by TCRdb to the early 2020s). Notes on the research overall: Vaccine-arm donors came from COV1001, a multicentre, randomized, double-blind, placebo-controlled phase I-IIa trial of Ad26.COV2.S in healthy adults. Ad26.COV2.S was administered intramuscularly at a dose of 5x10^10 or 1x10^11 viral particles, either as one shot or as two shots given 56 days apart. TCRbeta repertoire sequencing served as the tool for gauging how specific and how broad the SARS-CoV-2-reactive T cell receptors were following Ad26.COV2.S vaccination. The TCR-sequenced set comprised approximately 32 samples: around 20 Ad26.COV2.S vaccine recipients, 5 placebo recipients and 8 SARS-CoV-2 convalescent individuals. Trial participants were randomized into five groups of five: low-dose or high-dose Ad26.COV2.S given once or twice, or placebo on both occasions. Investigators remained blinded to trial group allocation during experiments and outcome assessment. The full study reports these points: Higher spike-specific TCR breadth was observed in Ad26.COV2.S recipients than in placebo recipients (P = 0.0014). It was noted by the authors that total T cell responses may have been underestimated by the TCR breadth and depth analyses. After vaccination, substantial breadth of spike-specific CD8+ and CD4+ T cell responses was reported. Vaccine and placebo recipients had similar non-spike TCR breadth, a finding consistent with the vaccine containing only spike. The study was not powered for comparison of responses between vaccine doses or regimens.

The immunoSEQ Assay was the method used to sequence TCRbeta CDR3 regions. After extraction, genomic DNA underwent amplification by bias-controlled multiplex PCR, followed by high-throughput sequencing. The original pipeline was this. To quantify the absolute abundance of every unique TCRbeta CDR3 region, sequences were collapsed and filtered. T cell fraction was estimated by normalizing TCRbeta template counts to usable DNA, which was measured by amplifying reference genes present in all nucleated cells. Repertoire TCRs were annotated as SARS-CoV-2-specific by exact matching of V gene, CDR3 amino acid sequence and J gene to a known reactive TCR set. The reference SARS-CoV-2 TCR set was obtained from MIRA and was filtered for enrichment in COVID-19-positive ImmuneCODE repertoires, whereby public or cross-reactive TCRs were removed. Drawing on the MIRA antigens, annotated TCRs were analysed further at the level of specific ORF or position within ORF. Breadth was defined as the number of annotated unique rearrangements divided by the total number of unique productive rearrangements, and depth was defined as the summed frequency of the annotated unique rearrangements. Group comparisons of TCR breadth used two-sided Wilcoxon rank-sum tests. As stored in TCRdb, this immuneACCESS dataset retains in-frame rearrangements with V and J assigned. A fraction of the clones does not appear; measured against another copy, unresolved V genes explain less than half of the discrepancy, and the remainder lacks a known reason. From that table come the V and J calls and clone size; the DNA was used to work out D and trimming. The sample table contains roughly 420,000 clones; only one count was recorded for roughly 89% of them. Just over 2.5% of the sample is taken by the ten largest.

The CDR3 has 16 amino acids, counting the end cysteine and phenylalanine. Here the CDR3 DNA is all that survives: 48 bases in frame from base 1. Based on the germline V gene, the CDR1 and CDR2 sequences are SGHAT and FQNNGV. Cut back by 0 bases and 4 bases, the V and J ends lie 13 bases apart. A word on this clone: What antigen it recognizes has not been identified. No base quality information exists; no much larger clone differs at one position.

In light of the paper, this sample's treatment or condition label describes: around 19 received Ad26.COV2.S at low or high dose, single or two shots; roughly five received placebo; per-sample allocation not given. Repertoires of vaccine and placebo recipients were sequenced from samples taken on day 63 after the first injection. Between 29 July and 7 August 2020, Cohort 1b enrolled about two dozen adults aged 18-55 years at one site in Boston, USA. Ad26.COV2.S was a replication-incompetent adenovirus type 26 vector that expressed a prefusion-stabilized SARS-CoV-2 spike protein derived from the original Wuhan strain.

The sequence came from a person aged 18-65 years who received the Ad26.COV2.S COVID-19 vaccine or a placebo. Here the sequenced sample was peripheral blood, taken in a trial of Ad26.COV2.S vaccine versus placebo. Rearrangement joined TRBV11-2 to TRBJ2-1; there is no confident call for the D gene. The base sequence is TGTGCCAGCAGCTTAGATAGGCAGGAATATTACAATGAGCAGTTCTTC. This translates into CASSLDRQEYYNEQFF.